The 32 T cell receptor beta chains below were found in one sample sequenced in a study of blood T cell repertoires in COVID-19. Clones were read by immunoSEQ multiplex PCR, and TCRdb kept only the in-frame ones, dropping some. In the table there are about 410,000 clones, about nine tenths of which are singletons. The specimen was peripheral blood. The receptors were gathered from a woman aged 40 to 49 with COVID-19, enrolled during active disease.

The rearrangement uses TRBV9 and TRBJ2-1; D might be TRBD2 (5 bases). The germline CDR1 and CDR2 sequences are SGDLS and YYNGEE. CDR3 length: 16 residues. Trimming cost V 4 bases and J 0 bases, with 14 bases left between them. The CDR3 loop reads CASSPMPGSSYNEQFF. CDR3 bases: TGTGCCAGCAGCCCCATGCCGGGGAGCTCCTACAATGAGCAGTTCTTC.

V is TRBV5-1 and J is TRBJ1-5; D is perhaps TRBD1 (6 bases). This CDR3 region has 15 residues. Germline V lookup: CDR1 SGHRS, CDR2 YFSETQ. The V and J ends lost 0 bases and 3 bases respectively, with 10 bases between them. CDR3 DNA sequence: TGCGCCAGCAGCTTGGCCCCAGGGGCCAATCAGCCCCAGCATTTT. It specifies CASSLAPGANQPQHF.

The gene calls are TRBV19 and TRBJ1-5; D is undetermined. Germline V lookup: CDR1 LNHDA, CDR2 SQIVND (reference sequence). This CDR3 has 12 residues. The ends were cut back, 2 bases at V and 9 bases at J, with 8 bases in the middle. For the CDR3, the DNA is TGTGCCAGTAGTATATATACGGGGCCCCAGCATTTT. Translation gives CASSIYTGPQHF.

The rearrangement links TRBV9 to TRBJ2-4; 12 bases fit TRBD2. The CDR3 length is 17 residues. J lost 8 bases, V lost 3 bases, and 12 bases had no gene match. Germline V gene data show CDR1 as SGDLS and CDR2 as YYNGEE. The CDR3 loop reads CASSARLRTSGKDIQYF. Written as DNA, the CDR3 is TGTGCCAGCAGCGCAAGACTTCGGACTAGCGGGAAGGACATTCAGTACTTC. The full variable domain, in which reference TRBV9 and TRBJ2-4 provide the parts outside the CDR3, is DSGVTQTPKHLITATGQRVTLRCSPRSGDLSVYWYQQSLDQGLQFLIQYYNGEERAKGNILERFSAQQFPDLHSELNLSSLELGDSALYFCASSARLRTSGKDIQYFGAGTRLSVL.

This sequence joins TRBV6-5 and TRBJ1-2; D possibly corresponds to TRBD1 (6 bases). V gave up 0 bases and J gave up 0 bases, with 11 bases separating them. Germline assignment: CDR1 MNHEY and CDR2 SVGAGI. This CDR3 contains 16 residues. The CDR3 nucleotides are TGTGCCAGCAGTTACTCGGGCGCAGGGGCTAACTATGGCTACACCTTC. Translation gives CASSYSGAGANYGYTF.

The rearrangement uses TRBV27 and TRBJ2-5; 10 bases line up with TRBD2. From germline, CDR1 is MNHEY and CDR2 SMNVEV (reference sequence). The CDR3 covers 15 residues. Trimming cost V 5 bases and J 4 bases; bases outside gene matches: 7. The CDR3 sequence: CASSLASGSAETQYF. CDR3 nucleotides: TGTGCCAGCAGTCTCGCTAGCGGGAGTGCAGAGACCCAGTACTTC.

Only one count was recorded for this clone. The genes are TRBV6-4 and TRBJ2-2, with 13 bases that match TRBD2. The V gene end was trimmed by 4 bases and the J gene end by 2 bases; junction bases not matched to a gene: 4. The V gene's germline CDR1 is MRHNA and CDR2 SNTAGT. The CDR3 loop spans 17 amino acids. In DNA, the CDR3 is TGTGCCAGCAGTGCGACTAGCGGGGGGACCAACACCGGGGAGCTGTTTTTT. Its translation is CASSATSGGTNTGELFF.

The chain links TRBV14 to TRBJ1-6, with D maybe TRBD1 (6 bases). CDR1 is SGHDN and CDR2 is FVKESK in the germline V gene. The CDR3 is 16 residues long. Trimming left V 2 bases short and J 4 bases short, with 12 bases between. The CDR3 spells CASSQIGTPYNSPLHF. The CDR3 nucleotides read TGTGCCAGCAGCCAAATCGGGACACCATATAATTCACCCCTCCACTTT.

The chain is built from TRBV7-2 and TRBJ1-5; D perhaps matches TRBD1 (5 bases). Germline values: CDR1 SGHTA, CDR2 FQGNSA. Trimming shortened V by 8 bases and J by 3 bases, and 20 bases separated the two germline ends. The CDR3 is 16 amino acids. CDR3 region: CASANTGGPLNQPQHF. The DNA for the CDR3 is TGTGCCAGCGCAAACACAGGTGGGCCCCTCAATCAGCCCCAGCATTTT.

This chain uses TRBV3-1 (or the pseudogene TRBV3-2) with TRBJ2-7; 11 nucleotides agree with TRBD2. V shed 5 bases, J shed 2 bases, and the junction held 8 bases outside the gene matches. Germline V gene lookup returns CDR1 LGHDT and CDR2 YNNKEL (reference sequence). The length of the CDR3 is 16 residues. The CDR3 sequence: CASSFRSGGDTYEQYF. The CDR3 DNA reads TGTGCCAGCAGCTTCCGTAGCGGGGGGGATACCTACGAGCAGTACTTC.

The J gene is TRBJ2-3, the V gene TRBV12-5; 7 nucleotides match TRBD1. The germline V gene encodes CDR1 LGHNT and CDR2 FRNRAP. CDR3 length equals 14 residues. Trimming cost V 5 bases and J 3 bases; bases outside gene matches: 5. The CDR3: CASGTGTVTDTQYF. CDR3 in DNA: TGTGCTAGTGGTACGGGGACAGTTACAGATACGCAGTATTTT. Drawing the rest from reference TRBV12-5 and TRBJ2-3, the complete variable domain is DARVTQTPRHKVTEMGQEVTMRCQPILGHNTVFWYRQTMMQGLELLAYFRNRAPLDDSGMPKDRFSAEMPDATLATLKIQPSEPRDSAVYFCASGTGTVTDTQYFGPGTRLTVL.

This chain joins TRBV3-1 (or the pseudogene TRBV3-2) and TRBJ1-1; 7 bases align to TRBD1. The CDR3 has 14 residues. Germline V gene sequence: CDR1 LGHDT, CDR2 YNNKEL (reference sequence). V shed 5 bases, J shed 1 base, and the junction held 4 bases outside the gene matches. CDR3 sequence (DNA): TGTGCCAGCAGCGCCCGGACAGGGAACACTGAAGCTTTCTTT. The encoded protein is CASSARTGNTEAFF.

This chain connects TRBV4-1 to TRBJ1-1; TRBD1 matches at 8 bases. V trimming: 0 bases; J trimming: 3 bases; junction bases outside the gene matches: 3. Germline V gene lookup returns CDR1 MGHRA and CDR2 YSYEKL. The CDR3 consists of 15 residues. CDR3 sequence (DNA): TGCGCCAGCAGCCAAGAGTCAGGGGGCTACACTGAAGCTTTCTTT. It is translated as CASSQESGGYTEAFF.

This chain joins TRBV9 and TRBJ1-1; 9 positions agree with TRBD1. The germline V gene has CDR1 SGDLS and CDR2 YYNGEE. Unmatched junction bases numbered 4, after V lost 3 bases and J lost 4 bases. The CDR3 loop spans 14 amino acids. The CDR3 DNA sequence: TGTGCCAGCAGCGCGAAGACAGGGGGCACTGAAGCTTTCTTT. As protein: CASSAKTGGTEAFF.

Of note for this clone: A junction boundary mismatches the germline segment, possibly from a read error. This sequence joins TRBV7-7 and TRBJ1-2; TRBD1 matches 8 bases. There are 13 residues in the CDR3. The germline gives CDR1 SSHAT, CDR2 FNYEAQ (reference sequence). CDR3 loop: CASSWDRLCGYTF. The CDR3 DNA follows: TGTGCTAGCAGCTGGGACAGGCTATGCGGCTACACCTTC.

The chain links TRBV20-1 to TRBJ2-3; 11 positions match TRBD2. Per the germline V gene, CDR1 is DFQATT and CDR2 is SNEGSKA (reference sequence). Trimming at V came to 3 bases and at J to 1 base, leaving 6 bases not matched to a gene. There are 16 residues in the CDR3. The CDR3 DNA follows: TGCAGTGCTAGTTATCTAGCGGGAGGAGGCACAGATACGCAGTATTTT. Its translation is CSASYLAGGGTDTQYF.

The chain is built from TRBV28 and TRBJ2-1; D is unclear. The V end lost 3 bases, the J end lost 5 bases, and 8 bases lay between the germline ends. The CDR3 has 13 amino acids. Germline-derived CDR1 and CDR2 are MDHEN and SYDVKM. The CDR3 spells CASSLGRDNEQFF. In DNA, the CDR3 is TGTGCCAGCAGTTTGGGCAGAGACAATGAGCAGTTCTTC.

The chain combines TRBV7-5 with TRBJ2-2; TRBD1, the table's D call, lacks a check against the DNA. TRBV7-5 is a documented pseudogene. The length of the CDR3 is 16 residues. This CDR3 is CARSDPCPQGTGELFF. The DNA for the CDR3 is TGTGCCAGAAGCGACCCCTGCCCTCAGGGGACCGGGGAGCTGTTTTTT.

J is TRBJ1-4 and V is TRBV5-4; 7 nucleotides line up with TRBD1. CDR3 length equals 14 residues. CDR1 is SGHNT, CDR2 YYREEE, per germline (reference sequence). Trimming took 4 bases from V and 5 from J; bases not matched to a gene: 5. CDR3 loop: CASSQGQRNEKLFF. In nucleotides, the CDR3 is TGTGCCAGCAGCCAGGGACAGCGAAATGAAAAACTGTTTTTT.

This rearrangement joins TRBV27 to TRBJ2-1, with 7 positions matching TRBD1. The CDR3 loop spans 15 amino acids. V shed 4 bases, J shed 0 bases, and the junction held 3 bases outside the gene matches. Germline assignment: CDR1 MNHEY and CDR2 SMNVEV (reference sequence). CDR3 protein: CASSSDRSSYNEQFF. CDR3 nucleotide sequence: TGTGCCAGCAGTTCGGACAGGAGCTCCTACAATGAGCAGTTCTTC.

The gene calls are TRBV5-5 and TRBJ1-2, with D unresolved. V shed 0 bases and J shed 3 bases, with 15 bases lying between them. The germline V gene encodes CDR1 SGHKS and CDR2 YYEKEE (reference sequence). This CDR3 comprises 16 residues. The CDR3: CASSLEVPGEHYGYTF. For the CDR3, the DNA is TGTGCCAGCAGCTTGGAGGTACCGGGAGAGCACTATGGCTACACCTTC.

The rearrangement links TRBV27 to TRBJ1-2, with unresolved D. The CDR3 spans 15 residues. The V gene's germline CDR1 is MNHEY and CDR2 SMNVEV (reference sequence). Deletions cut 0 bases from V and 7 bases from J, with 15 bases between. The CDR3 DNA follows: TGTGCCAGCAGTTTATCACCGGGTCTGAGGATTGGCTACACCTTC. Amino acids: CASSLSPGLRIGYTF.

V is TRBV18 and J is TRBJ1-1; possible D gene TRBD1, 6 bases. The CDR3 is 15 residues long. Trimming took off 2 bases at V and 5 bases at J, with 15 bases between the two ends. In germline, CDR1 is KGHSH, CDR2 LQKENI. The CDR3, as DNA: TGTGCCAGCTCACCAGGGGCCAGGGGAAAAACTGAAGCTTTCTTT. This sequence encodes CASSPGARGKTEAFF.

The sample holds a few counts of this clone. This rearrangement joins TRBV19 to TRBJ1-6, with 7 bases lining up with TRBD1. Germline V CDR1 and CDR2: LNHDA, SQIVND (reference sequence). This CDR3 has 15 amino acids. V lost 6 bases to trimming and J lost 6 bases; unmatched junction nucleotides: 8. CDR3 amino acids: CASRSGTVPNSPLHF. The CDR3 region has the DNA TGTGCCAGTAGGTCCGGGACAGTCCCTAATTCACCCCTCCACTTT.

This clone was counted a single time. V usage is TRBV9 and J usage is TRBJ2-3; 10 nucleotides match TRBD2. The germline V gene encodes CDR1 SGDLS and CDR2 YYNGEE. The junction had 2 bases not matched to a gene; V was cut back by 0 bases and J by 1 base. The CDR3 loop spans 16 amino acids. Here the CDR3 reads CASSVGLAGGTDTQYF. CDR3 DNA: TGTGCCAGCAGCGTAGGGCTAGCGGGAGGCACAGATACGCAGTATTTT.

This sequence joins TRBV28 and TRBJ1-1; D is undetermined. The germline V gene encodes CDR1 MDHEN and CDR2 SYDVKM. This CDR3 has 12 residues. V was clipped by 9 bases and J by 5 bases, with 13 bases between them. Written as DNA, the CDR3 is TGTGCCAGTAGGTGGGGAGGGACTGAAGCTTTCTTT. Translated, it gives CASRWGGTEAFF. Combining the CDR3 with reference TRBV28 and TRBJ1-1 gives the whole variable domain DVKVTQSSRYLVKRTGEKVFLECVQDMDHENMFWYRQDPGLGLRLIYFSYDVKMKEKGDIPEGYSVSREKKERFSLILESASTNQTSMYLCASRWGGTEAFFGQGTRLTVV.

V gene TRBV6-6 combines with J gene TRBJ2-7; maybe TRBD2 (6 bases). Trimming removed 7 bases from V and 3 bases from J, with 13 bases in between. The CDR3 is 13 residues long. Germline CDR1 is MNHNY and CDR2 is SVGAGI (reference sequence). The CDR3 region has the DNA TGTGCCAGCACTCGCCTAGCGAACTACGAGCAGTACTTC. Translating it yields CASTRLANYEQYF.

The chain has TRBV5-6 and TRBJ2-2, with D tentatively TRBD1 (6 bases). The V end lost 5 bases, the J end lost 5 bases, and 22 bases lay between the germline ends. CDR1 is SGHDT, CDR2 YYEEEE, per germline. CDR3 length: 17 amino acids. The CDR3 reads CASSSNTDRRRTGELFF. The CDR3 bases are TGTGCCAGCAGTTCGAATACCGACAGGCGTAGGACCGGGGAGCTGTTTTTT. Complete variable domain (other parts from reference TRBV5-6 and TRBJ2-2): DAGVTQSPTHLIKTRGQQVTLRCSPKSGHDTVSWYQQALGQGPQFIFQYYEEEERQRGNFPDRFSGHQFPNYSSELNVNALLLGDSALYLCASSSNTDRRRTGELFFGEGSRLTVL.

The chain employs TRBV28 and TRBJ1-2; D perhaps matches TRBD1 (5 bases). V lost 5 bases and J lost 3, with 16 bases in between. CDR1 and CDR2 (germline): MDHEN, SYDVKM. The CDR3 runs 15 residues. As DNA, the CDR3 is TGTGCCAGCAGTATCCAGACAGCGTCGGACTATGGCTACACCTTC. It codes for CASSIQTASDYGYTF.

The V call is TRBV11-2, the J call TRBJ1-5, with 7 bases lining up with TRBD1. CDR3 length equals 14 residues. CDR1 is SGHAT, CDR2 FQNNGV, per germline. J was trimmed by 1 base and V by 5 bases; bases with no gene match: 2. The CDR3 loop reads CASSMTGSNQPQHF. DNA of the CDR3: TGTGCCAGCAGCATGACAGGGAGCAATCAGCCCCAGCATTTT. The variable domain in full, with the rest retrieved from reference TRBV11-2 and TRBJ1-5, is EAGVAQSPRYKIIEKRQSVAFWCNPISGHATLYWYQQILGQGPKLLIQFQNNGVVDDSQLPKDRFSAERLKGVDSTLKIQPAKLEDSAVYLCASSMTGSNQPQHFGDGTRLSIL.

V is TRBV5-1 and J is TRBJ1-6; 10 bases match TRBD1. This CDR3 has 16 amino acids. V lost 5 bases and J lost 6; bases outside the gene matches: 8. Germline loops: CDR1 SGHRS, CDR2 YFSETQ. CDR3 nucleotide sequence: TGCGCCAGCAGAATTGACAGGGGGCAAGGTAATTCACCCCTCCACTTT. As protein: CASRIDRGQGNSPLHF. Complete variable domain (other parts from reference TRBV5-1 and TRBJ1-6): KAGVTQTPRYLIKTRGQQVTLSCSPISGHRSVSWYQQTPGQGLQFLFEYFSETQRNKGNFPGRFSGRQFSNSRSEMNVSTLELGDSALYLCASRIDRGQGNSPLHFGNGTRLTVT.

The genes are TRBV6-6 and TRBJ2-5; 9 nucleotides agree with TRBD1. The CDR3 has 16 amino acids. In germline, CDR1 is MNHNY, CDR2 SVGAGI (reference sequence). The V and J ends lost 4 bases and 3 bases, in that order; junction bases with no gene match: 9. CDR3 nucleotides: TGTGCCAGCAGTTTCCCTCGGGGACAGGGAAAAGAGACCCAGTACTTC. Its translation is CASSFPRGQGKETQYF.